These 20 T cell receptor beta chains were all obtained from the same sample, sequenced in a study of T cell responses to AZD1222 COVID-19 vaccine. Clones were sequenced by immunoSEQ multiplex PCR, and TCRdb holds only the in-frame ones, with some missing. The sample consists of 90,000 to 150,000 clones, roughly 84% of them appearing once. The specimen was peripheral blood, collected 28 days after the second AZD1222 dose. The receptors were sampled from an adult who received the AZD1222 COVID-19 vaccine.

The chain couples TRBV15 to TRBJ1-2; D ambiguous. The V end was cut by 0 bases, the J end by 7 bases, with 15 bases between. This CDR3 has 15 amino acids. Looked up from germline, CDR1 is LNHNV and CDR2 is YYDKDF (reference sequence). CDR3 coding DNA: TGTGCCACCAGCAGAGATCCCGCGAGACCGGGTGGCTACACCTTC. Amino acid sequence: CATSRDPARPGGYTF. The full variable domain, its missing parts supplied by reference TRBV15 and TRBJ1-2, is DAMVIQNPRYQVTQFGKPVTLSCSQTLNHNVMYWYQQKSSQAPKLLFHYYDKDFNNEADTPDNFQSRRPNTSFCFLDIRSPGLGDTAMYLCATSRDPARPGGYTFGSGTRLTVV.

This chain links TRBV21-1 with TRBJ1-2; TRBD1 reflects the table's D call only, with no check against the DNA. TRBV21-1 is a recognized pseudogene. The CDR3 is made up of 16 amino acids. As DNA, the CDR3 is TGTGCCAGCTCGACCCCCACGGGACAGGACCTCGGGGGCTACACCTTC. Encoded protein: CASSTPTGQDLGGYTF.

J is TRBJ1-5 and V is TRBV2, with 8 bases identical to TRBD1. The CDR3 runs 14 residues. From germline, CDR1 is SNHLY and CDR2 FYNNEI. Unmatched junction bases numbered 2, after V lost 2 bases and J lost 5 bases. DNA of the CDR3: TGTGCCAGCAGTGAAATGACAGGGGATCAGCCCCAGCATTTT. It specifies CASSEMTGDQPQHF.

The chain carries TRBV7-9 and TRBJ1-4; the match to TRBD1 covers 9 bases. V trimming: 0 bases; J trimming: 8 bases; junction bases outside the gene matches: 7. Germline V lookup: CDR1 SEHNR, CDR2 FQNEAQ (reference sequence). This CDR3 is built from 16 residues. The CDR3 bases are TGTGCCAGCAGCTTAGCCGGGACAGGGCAAGTGGAAAAACTGTTTTTT. Translated: CASSLAGTGQVEKLFF.

The chain joins TRBV24-1 to TRBJ1-2, with D perhaps matching TRBD1 (5 bases). From germline, CDR1 is KGHDR and CDR2 SFDVKD. V dropped 5 bases and J dropped 8 bases, with 11 bases sitting between them. This CDR3 region has 12 residues. CDR3 sequence (DNA): TGTGCCACCAGTGCAGGGCCCGAGGGCTACACCTTC. It translates to CATSAGPEGYTF.

The genes are TRBV18 and TRBJ2-2, with D hard to call. CDR3 size: 17 residues. V was pared by 3 bases and J by 5 bases, with 19 bases between. Germline-derived CDR1 and CDR2 are KGHSH and LQKENI. CDR3 sequence reads: CASSPPPAWSGTGELFF. CDR3 sequence (DNA): TGTGCCAGCTCACCGCCCCCTGCCTGGAGTGGGACCGGGGAGCTGTTTTTT.

The V and J genes are TRBV15 and TRBJ2-7; the D is unclear. The CDR3 has 13 residues. The V gene's germline CDR1 is LNHNV and CDR2 YYDKDF (reference sequence). Trimming stripped 4 bases from V and 3 bases from J, with 10 bases between. CDR3 region: CATSTTTDYEQYF. As DNA, the CDR3 is TGTGCCACCAGCACGACGACGGACTACGAGCAGTACTTC.

The rearrangement links TRBV24-1 to TRBJ1-2, with 7 positions matching TRBD1. Germline lookup yields CDR1 KGHDR and CDR2 SFDVKD. CDR3 size: 14 residues. The V segment lost 5 bases and the J segment 7 bases; nucleotides outside the gene matches: 9. The CDR3 protein is CATSGAGGFGGYTF. CDR3 DNA sequence: TGTGCCACCAGTGGTGCAGGGGGGTTTGGTGGCTACACCTTC.

The chain links TRBV2 to TRBJ1-1, with a possible D match to TRBD1 (5 bases). The CDR3 runs to 12 residues. The V and J ends lost 6 bases and 5 bases respectively, with 10 bases between them. Germline CDR1 reads SNHLY; CDR2 reads FYNNEI. The CDR3 spells CASRRDSTEAFF. The CDR3 DNA follows: TGTGCCAGCAGGCGCGACAGTACTGAAGCTTTCTTT. Complete variable domain (other parts from reference TRBV2 and TRBJ1-1): EPEVTQTPSHQVTQMGQEVILRCVPISNHLYFYWYRQILGQKVEFLVSFYNNEISEKSEIFDDQFSVERPDGSNFTLKIRSTKLEDSAMYFCASRRDSTEAFFGQGTRLTVV.

V and J are TRBV7-2 and TRBJ1-4; possibly TRBD1 for D (5 bases). Trimming shortened V by 5 bases and J by 4 bases, and 11 bases separated the two germline ends. This CDR3 is built from 14 residues. CDR1 and CDR2 (germline): SGHTA, FQGNSA. As DNA, the CDR3 is TGTGCCAGCAGCCCGGGACTGCTTAATGAAAAACTGTTTTTT. Translated: CASSPGLLNEKLFF.

The V and J genes are TRBV15 and TRBJ2-5, with D unclear. The V end lost 4 bases, the J end lost 5 bases, and 11 bases lay between the germline ends. Germline-derived CDR1 and CDR2 are LNHNV and YYDKDF (reference sequence). The CDR3 is made up of 13 amino acids. Written as DNA, the CDR3 is TGTGCCACCAGCACGATACTCGGGGAGACCCAGTACTTC. Translating gives CATSTILGETQYF.

This chain uses TRBV19 with TRBJ1-5; unclear D gene. Germline lookup yields CDR1 LNHDA and CDR2 SQIVND (reference sequence). Trimming removed 7 bases at V and 0 bases at J, with 10 bases between. The CDR3 length is 14 residues. This chain's CDR3 is CASIQTYSNQPQHF. CDR3 DNA: TGTGCCAGTATACAGACATATAGCAATCAGCCCCAGCATTTT.

The CDR3, as DNA: TGTGCCAGCAGGCTAGCGGGCGATACGCAGTATTTT. The encoded protein is CASRLAGDTQYF. This chain uses TRBV12-3 or TRBV12-4 with TRBJ2-3, with TRBD2 matching over 8 bases. CDR3 length equals 12 residues. The ends lost 6 bases at V and 6 bases at J; junction bases unmatched: 2.

This clone was seen once. V is TRBV28 and J is TRBJ2-7, with 7 bases that match TRBD1. The germline V gene has CDR1 MDHEN and CDR2 SYDVKM. V was clipped by 4 bases and J by 2 bases; unmatched bases: 5. The CDR3 loop spans 14 amino acids. Written as DNA, the CDR3 is TGTGCCAGCAGTTCCCCGACAGGGACCTACGAGCAGTACTTC. This encodes CASSSPTGTYEQYF.

This chain connects TRBV7-2 to TRBJ2-7, with TRBD1 matching over 8 bases. The trim removed 0 bases at V and 3 bases at J, leaving 1 base unmatched. CDR1 is SGHTA and CDR2 is FQGNSA in the germline V gene. This CDR3 has 14 amino acids. CDR3 region: CASSLARGLYEQYF. DNA of the CDR3: TGTGCCAGCAGCTTAGCCAGGGGGCTCTACGAGCAGTACTTC.

The rearrangement links TRBV27 to TRBJ1-2; D is undetermined. V shed 2 bases and J shed 0 bases, with 10 bases lying between them. This CDR3 comprises 15 residues. Germline-derived CDR1 and CDR2 are MNHEY and SMNVEV (reference sequence). The CDR3 DNA sequence: TGTGCCAGCAGTTTAAGGTCGACCTCTAACTATGGCTACACCTTC. It translates to CASSLRSTSNYGYTF.

V is TRBV7-8 and J is TRBJ2-3; D is tentatively TRBD1 or TRBD2 (5 bases each). In germline, CDR1 is SGHVS, CDR2 FQNEAQ. This CDR3 contains 16 residues. The V end lost 4 bases, the J end lost 1 base, and 15 bases lay between the germline ends. The CDR3 reads CASSSSRKGGTDTQYF. In DNA, the CDR3 is TGTGCCAGCAGCTCTAGCAGAAAAGGGGGCACAGATACGCAGTATTTT. The full variable domain, with the rest looked up from reference TRBV7-8 and TRBJ2-3, is GAGVSQSPRYKVAKRGQDVALRCDPISGHVSLFWYQQALGQGPEFLTYFQNEAQLDKSGLPSDRFFAERPEGSVSTLKIQRTQQEDSAVYLCASSSSRKGGTDTQYFGPGTRLTVL.

The genes are TRBV2 and TRBJ1-6; unclear D gene. The CDR3 spans 16 residues. The V end was cut by 2 bases, the J end by 0 bases, with 8 bases between. Germline V gives CDR1 SNHLY, CDR2 FYNNEI. The chain's CDR3 is CASSELESSYNSPLHF. The DNA of the CDR3 is TGTGCCAGCAGTGAACTGGAGAGCTCCTATAATTCACCCCTCCACTTT.

With regard to this clone: One junction end disagrees with the germline gene, perhaps due to a read error. The chain combines TRBV7-3 with TRBJ2-6; D is possibly TRBD1 (6 bases). The CDR3 runs to 16 residues. The germline V gene encodes CDR1 SGHTA and CDR2 FQGTGA. Here the CDR3 reads CASSLGGGSGADVLTF. The CDR3 nucleotides read TGTGCCAGCAGCTTAGGGGGCGGCTCTGGGGCCGACGTCCTGACTTTC.

This rearrangement joins TRBV24-1 to TRBJ2-2, with D unclear. V shed 5 bases and J shed 7 bases, with 4 bases lying between them. Germline V lookup: CDR1 KGHDR, CDR2 SFDVKD. This CDR3 has 11 residues. The CDR3 DNA is TGTGCCACCAGTGGAAGCGGGGAGCTGTTTTTT. Protein sequence: CATSGSGELFF.